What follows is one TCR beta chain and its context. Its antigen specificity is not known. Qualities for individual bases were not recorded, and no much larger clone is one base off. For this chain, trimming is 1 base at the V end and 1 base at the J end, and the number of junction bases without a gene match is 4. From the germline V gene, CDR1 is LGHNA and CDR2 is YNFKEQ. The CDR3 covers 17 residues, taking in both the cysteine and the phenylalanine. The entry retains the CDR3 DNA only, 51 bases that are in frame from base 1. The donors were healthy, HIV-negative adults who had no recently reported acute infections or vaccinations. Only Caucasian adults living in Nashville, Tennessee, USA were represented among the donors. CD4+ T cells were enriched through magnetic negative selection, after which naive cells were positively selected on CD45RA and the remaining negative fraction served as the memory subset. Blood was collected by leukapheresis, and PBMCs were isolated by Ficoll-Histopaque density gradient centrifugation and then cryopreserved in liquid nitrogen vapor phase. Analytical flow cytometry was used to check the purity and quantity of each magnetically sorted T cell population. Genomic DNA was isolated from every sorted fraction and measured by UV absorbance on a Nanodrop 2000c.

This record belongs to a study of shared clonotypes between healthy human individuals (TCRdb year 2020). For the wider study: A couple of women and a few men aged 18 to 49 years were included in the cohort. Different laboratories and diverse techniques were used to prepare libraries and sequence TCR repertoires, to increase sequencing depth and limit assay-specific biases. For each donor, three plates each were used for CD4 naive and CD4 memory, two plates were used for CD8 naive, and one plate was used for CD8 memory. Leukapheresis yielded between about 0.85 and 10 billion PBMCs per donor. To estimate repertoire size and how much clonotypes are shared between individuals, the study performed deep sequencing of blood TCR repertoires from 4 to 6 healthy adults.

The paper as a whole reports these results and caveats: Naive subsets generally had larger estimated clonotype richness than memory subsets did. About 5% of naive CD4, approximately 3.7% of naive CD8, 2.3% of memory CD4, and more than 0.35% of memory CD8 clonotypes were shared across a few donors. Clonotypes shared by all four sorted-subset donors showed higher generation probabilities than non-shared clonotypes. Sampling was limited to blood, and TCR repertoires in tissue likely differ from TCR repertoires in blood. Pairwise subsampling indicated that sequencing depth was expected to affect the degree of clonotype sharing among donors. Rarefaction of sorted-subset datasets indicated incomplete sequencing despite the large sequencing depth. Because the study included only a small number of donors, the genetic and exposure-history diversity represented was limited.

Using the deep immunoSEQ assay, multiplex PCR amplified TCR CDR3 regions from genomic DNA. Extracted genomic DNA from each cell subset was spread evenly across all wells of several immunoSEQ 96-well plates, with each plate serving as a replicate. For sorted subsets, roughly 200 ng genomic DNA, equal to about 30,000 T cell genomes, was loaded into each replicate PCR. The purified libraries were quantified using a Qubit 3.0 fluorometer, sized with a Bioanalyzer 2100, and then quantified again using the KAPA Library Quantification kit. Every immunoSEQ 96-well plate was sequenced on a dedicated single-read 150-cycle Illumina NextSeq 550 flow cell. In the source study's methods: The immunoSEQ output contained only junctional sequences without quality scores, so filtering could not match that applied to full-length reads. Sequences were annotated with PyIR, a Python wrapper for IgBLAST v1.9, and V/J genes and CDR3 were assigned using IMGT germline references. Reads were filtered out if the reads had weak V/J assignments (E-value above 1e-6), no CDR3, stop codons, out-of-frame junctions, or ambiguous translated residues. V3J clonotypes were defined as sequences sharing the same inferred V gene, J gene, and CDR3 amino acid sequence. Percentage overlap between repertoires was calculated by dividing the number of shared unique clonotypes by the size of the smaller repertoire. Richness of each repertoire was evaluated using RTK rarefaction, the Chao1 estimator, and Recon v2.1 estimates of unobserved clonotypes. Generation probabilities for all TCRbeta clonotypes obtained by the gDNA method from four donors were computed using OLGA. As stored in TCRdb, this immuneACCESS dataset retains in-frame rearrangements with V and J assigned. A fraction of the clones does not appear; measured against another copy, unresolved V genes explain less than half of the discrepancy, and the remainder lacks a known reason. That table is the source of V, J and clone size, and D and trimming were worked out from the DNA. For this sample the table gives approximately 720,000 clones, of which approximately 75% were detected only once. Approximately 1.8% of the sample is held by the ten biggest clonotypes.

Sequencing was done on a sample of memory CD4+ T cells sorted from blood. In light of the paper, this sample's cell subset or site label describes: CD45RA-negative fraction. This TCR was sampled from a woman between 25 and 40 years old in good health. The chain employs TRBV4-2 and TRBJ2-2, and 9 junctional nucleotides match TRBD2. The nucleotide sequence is TGTGCCAGCAGCCAAGCATTAGCGGGAGAGAACACCGGGGAGCTGTTTTTT. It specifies CASSQALAGENTGELFF.